The 12 T cell receptor beta chains given below trace back to one sample, sequenced in a study of T cell repertoires in cytomegalovirus infection. TCRdb re-called the reads with MiXCR, one entry per CDR3 protein. The sample consists of about a million distinct CDR3 sequences, approximately 31% of them appearing once. These receptors' targets are unknown. This sample comprised cultured CD8+ T cells from PBMCs, obtained from culture after CMV antigen stimulation. These receptors all stem from a human donor in good health (CMV status not recorded). Some clones in this sample may be carry-over from other donors' samples.

This clonotype was seen only once. A much bigger clone sits one base away, suggesting this may be a read error. The genes are TRBV25-1 and TRBJ1-2; perhaps TRBD1 as D (6 bases). The CDR3 is 13 residues long. Germline V gene sequence: CDR1 MGHDK, CDR2 SYGVNS. The CDR3 nucleotides read TGTGCCAACAGTGAAGGGCCTAGGGGGGGCTACACCTTC. Its translation: CANSEGPRGGYTF.

This clonotype was picked up many times. The junction differs from germline at one of its ends, possibly a read error. This chain joins TRBV7-7 and TRBJ2-7; the D is unclear. CDR1 and CDR2 (germline): SSHAT, FNYEAQ (reference sequence). The CDR3 runs 13 residues. This chain's CDR3 is CASSLGTFYEQYF. CDR3 DNA sequence: TGTGCTAGCAGCTTAGGCACTTTCTACGAGCAGTACTTC.

The chain joins TRBV9 to TRBJ2-1, with TRBD1 matching over 7 bases. J lost 1 base, V lost 0 bases, and 1 base had no gene match. Germline lookup yields CDR1 SGDLS and CDR2 YYNGEE. The CDR3 contains 15 residues. CDR3 residues: CASSVAGQSYNEQFF. Written as DNA, the CDR3 is TGTGCCAGCAGCGTAGCGGGACAGTCCTACAATGAGCAGTTCTTC.

This chain uses TRBV9 with TRBJ2-3, with D perhaps assigned TRBD1 or TRBD2 (5 bases each). Germline V gene data show CDR1 as SGDLS and CDR2 as YYNGEE. The CDR3 extends over 14 amino acids. V was clipped by 2 bases and J by 5 bases, with 12 bases between them. The CDR3 DNA sequence: TGTGCCAGCAGCGTCCAGGGTGAGGGAGATACGCAGTATTTT. Encoded protein: CASSVQGEGDTQYF.

There are a few counts of this clonotype. This chain connects TRBV4-1 to TRBJ2-1, with TRBD2 matching over 12 bases. This CDR3 contains 20 residues. CDR1 is MGHRA, CDR2 YSYEKL, per germline. V lost 5 bases and J lost 0; bases outside the gene matches: 14. DNA of the CDR3: TGCGCCAGCAGCTCCTCAGGCGGGACTAGCGGGCCGAGCTCCTACAATGAGCAGTTCTTC. Translating gives CASSSSGGTSGPSSYNEQFF.

The V and J genes are TRBV20-1 and TRBJ2-3, with D possibly being TRBD1 (6 bases). V lost 4 bases to trimming and J lost 3 bases, with 14 bases between them. Germline-derived CDR1 and CDR2 are DFQATT and SNEGSKA (reference sequence). This CDR3 has 14 residues. This chain's CDR3 is CSATDSIRTDTQYF. The CDR3 DNA reads TGCAGTGCTACGGACAGTATCAGGACAGATACGCAGTATTTT.

The gene calls are TRBV28 and TRBJ2-5; 9 bases match TRBD1. CDR3 length equals 13 residues. The germline CDR1 and CDR2 sequences are MDHEN and SYDVKM. Losses at the gene ends were 7 bases for V and 3 bases for J; bases not matched to a gene: 3. The CDR3 bases are TGTGCCAGCAAAAGGACAGGGGAAGAGACCCAGTACTTC. Amino acid sequence: CASKRTGEETQYF.

This chain links TRBV6-6 with TRBJ2-3, with TRBD2 matching 8 bases. Germline loops: CDR1 MNHNY, CDR2 SVGAGI (reference sequence). The CDR3 spans 15 residues. Trimming at V came to 6 bases and at J to 3 bases, leaving 8 bases not matched to a gene. CDR3 in DNA: TGTGCCAGCAGCCACACACTAGCGGTGACAGATACGCAGTATTTT. It specifies CASSHTLAVTDTQYF.

The genes are TRBV20-1 and TRBJ1-2; D is ambiguous. Trimming shortened V by 4 bases and J by 2 bases, and 5 bases separated the two germline ends. Germline CDR1 reads DFQATT; CDR2 reads SNEGSKA (reference sequence). The CDR3 is 11 amino acids. The CDR3 DNA reads TGCAGTGCTAACCAGAACTATGGCTACACCTTC. Translation gives CSANQNYGYTF.

This rearrangement joins TRBV7-9 to TRBJ1-2, with a weak D call TRBD1 (5 bases). V was shortened by 5 bases and J by 2 bases, with 15 bases between the two germline ends. Germline loops: CDR1 SEHNR, CDR2 FQNEAQ (reference sequence). There are 15 residues in the CDR3. CDR3 in DNA: TGTGCCAGCAGCAGATTACAGGAGACCAACTATGGCTACACCTTC. It yields the protein CASSRLQETNYGYTF.

The chain joins TRBV5-5 to TRBJ2-1; a possible D gene is TRBD1 (6 bases). Trimming took 0 bases from V and 9 from J, leaving 19 bases between them. CDR1 and CDR2 (germline): SGHKS, YYEKEE (reference sequence). The CDR3 is 16 amino acids. The CDR3 here is CASSLAVSRGNGEQFF. CDR3 nucleotide sequence: TGTGCCAGCAGCTTGGCCGTAAGCAGGGGCAACGGTGAGCAGTTCTTC.

V is TRBV5-6 and J is TRBJ2-7; the D gene is possibly TRBD2 (6 bases). Germline lookup yields CDR1 SGHDT and CDR2 YYEEEE. Trimming stripped 5 bases from V and 4 bases from J, with 13 bases between. This CDR3 is built from 13 residues. The CDR3 is CASRWGGTYEQYV. In DNA, the CDR3 is TGTGCCAGCAGATGGGGCGGGACTTACGAGCAGTACGTC.